This note documents a single T cell receptor (beta chain) sequence. The antigen is undetermined. The sample originates from a study of T cell responses to AZD1222 COVID-19 vaccine. Findings of the study overall: When two AZD1222 doses had been given, Spike-specific TCR breadth and depth rose. The study identified only five to seven AZD1222 recipients as seropositive at baseline. The peak T cell response came first, and repertoires were sampled only after it. A reported finding is that nearly half of spike-specific TCRs target unmutated variant regions.

Some clones are missing from TCRdb's copy, which holds only in-frame ones; the method was immunoSEQ multiplex PCR. The sample shows 150,000 to 200,000 clones, roughly nine tenths of them seen only once. Specimen: peripheral blood, collected on day 0 of AZD1222 vaccination. The source is an adult in good health.

The CDR3 nucleotides are TGCGCCAGCAGCTTGGAACTAGCGGGAGGTAAGAATGAGCAGTTCTTC. Encoded protein: CASSLELAGGKNEQFF. The chain is built from TRBV5-1 and TRBJ2-1; 12 bases map to TRBD2. The CDR3 extends over 16 amino acids. Germline CDR1 reads SGHRS; CDR2 reads YFSETQ. The V segment lost 0 bases and the J segment 7 bases; nucleotides outside the gene matches: 5.